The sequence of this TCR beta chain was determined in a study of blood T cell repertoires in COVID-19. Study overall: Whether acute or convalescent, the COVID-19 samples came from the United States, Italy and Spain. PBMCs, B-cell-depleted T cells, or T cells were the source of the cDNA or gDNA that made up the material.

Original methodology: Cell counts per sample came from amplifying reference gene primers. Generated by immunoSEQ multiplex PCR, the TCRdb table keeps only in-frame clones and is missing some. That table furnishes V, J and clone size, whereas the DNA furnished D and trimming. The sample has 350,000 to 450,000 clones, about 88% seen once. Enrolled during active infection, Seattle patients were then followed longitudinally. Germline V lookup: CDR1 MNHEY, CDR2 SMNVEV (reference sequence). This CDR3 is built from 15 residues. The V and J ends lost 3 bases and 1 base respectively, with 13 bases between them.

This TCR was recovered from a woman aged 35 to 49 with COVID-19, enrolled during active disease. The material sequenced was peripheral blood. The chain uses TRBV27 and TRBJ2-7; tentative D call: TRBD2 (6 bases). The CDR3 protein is CASSLSGLDSYEQYF. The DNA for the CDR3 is TGTGCCAGCAGTTTGTCGGGACTTGATTCCTACGAGCAGTACTTC.